A single sample gave rise to the 9 T cell receptor beta chains below, sequenced in a study of graft-versus-host responses after intestinal transplantation. Assay used: immunoSEQ multiplex PCR; TCRdb lists only in-frame clones, some missing. The table records some 66,000 clones, around 90% of them present only once. Investigators treated the graft tissue so that it released intraepithelial and lamina propria lymphocytes. The input for sequencing was ileum tissue, taken 350 to 400 days after transplant. These receptors all come from a human patient who received an intestinal transplant, so some T cells may come from the graft donor.

The J gene is TRBJ1-1, the V gene TRBV7-2; perhaps TRBD1 as D (5 bases). This CDR3 contains 15 residues. Trimming left V 4 bases short and J 0 bases short, with 12 bases between. Germline V gene data show CDR1 as SGHTA and CDR2 as FQGNSA. The CDR3 sequence is CASSSRDSMNTEAFF. The CDR3 region has the DNA TGTGCCAGCAGCTCTCGTGACAGCATGAACACTGAAGCTTTCTTT.

V gene TRBV14 combines with J gene TRBJ2-2, with TRBD2 identical over 9 bases. CDR1 and CDR2 (germline): SGHDN, FVKESK. The CDR3 is made up of 14 amino acids. Unmatched junction bases numbered 3, after V lost 4 bases and J lost 6 bases. CDR3 amino acids: CASSRSGSAGELFF. The CDR3 coding sequence is TGTGCCAGCAGCCGTAGCGGGAGTGCCGGGGAGCTGTTTTTT.

The V and J genes are TRBV5-1 and TRBJ2-1; the D gene is possibly TRBD2 (5 bases). V gave up 0 bases and J gave up 3 bases, with 13 bases separating them. This CDR3 spans 16 amino acids. Germline assignment: CDR1 SGHRS and CDR2 YFSETQ. CDR3 sequence reads: CASSLDQWRSYNEQFF. CDR3 DNA sequence: TGCGCCAGCAGCTTGGATCAGTGGAGGAGCTACAATGAGCAGTTCTTC. The variable domain in full, completed from reference TRBV5-1 and TRBJ2-1, reads KAGVTQTPRYLIKTRGQQVTLSCSPISGHRSVSWYQQTPGQGLQFLFEYFSETQRNKGNFPGRFSGRQFSNSRSEMNVSTLELGDSALYLCASSLDQWRSYNEQFFGPGTRLTVL.

This chain joins TRBV6-1 and TRBJ2-7; D not resolved. CDR3 length: 14 residues. The germline V gene encodes CDR1 MNHNS and CDR2 SASEGT. The V gene lost 7 bases and the J gene lost 0 bases, with 13 bases spanning the gap. In nucleotides, the CDR3 is TGTGCCAGCACCAACTCCTTGGGCTCCTACGAGCAGTACTTC. This codes for CASTNSLGSYEQYF.

The chain couples TRBV5-6 to TRBJ2-7, with unresolved D. Trimming took 2 bases from V and 0 from J, leaving 6 bases between them. Germline CDR1 SGHDT, CDR2 YYEEEE. CDR3 length: 13 amino acids. Here the CDR3 reads CASSFGFSYEQYF. The CDR3 bases are TGTGCCAGCAGCTTTGGCTTCTCCTACGAGCAGTACTTC.

The V and J genes are TRBV13 and TRBJ2-7, with D perhaps TRBD2 (7 bases). V gave up 0 bases and J gave up 3 bases, with 15 bases separating them. This CDR3 is built from 16 residues. Germline lookup yields CDR1 PRHDT and CDR2 FYEKMQ (reference sequence). The CDR3 loop reads CASSLGGRGPFYEQYF. In nucleotides, the CDR3 is TGTGCCAGCAGCTTAGGAGGGCGGGGGCCCTTCTACGAGCAGTACTTC. Based on the CDR3 plus reference TRBV13 and TRBJ2-7, the full variable domain is AAGVIQSPRHLIKEKRETATLKCYPIPRHDTVYWYQQGPGQDPQFLISFYEKMQSDKGSIPDRFSAQQFSDYHSELNMSSLELGDSALYFCASSLGGRGPFYEQYFGPGTRLTVT.

V and J are TRBV4-1 and TRBJ2-1; 8 bases match TRBD1. J lost 2 bases, V lost 0 bases, and 3 bases had no gene match. CDR3 length equals 16 residues. Germline V gene sequence: CDR1 MGHRA, CDR2 YSYEKL. CDR3 DNA sequence: TGCGCCAGCAGCCAAGACGGGACAGGAGCCTACAATGAGCAGTTCTTC. Translated: CASSQDGTGAYNEQFF.

The rearrangement uses TRBV7-6 and TRBJ2-1; D uncertain. Germline loops: CDR1 SGHVS, CDR2 FNYEAQ. The CDR3 loop spans 12 amino acids. V gave up 0 bases and J gave up 9 bases, with 6 bases separating them. The DNA of the CDR3 is TGTGCCAGCAGCTTAGCCGGTAGTGAGCAGTTCTTC. Encoded protein: CASSLAGSEQFF.

This chain connects TRBV19 to TRBJ2-7; no definite D call. From germline, CDR1 is LNHDA and CDR2 SQIVND (reference sequence). The V and J ends lost 6 bases and 2 bases respectively, with 8 bases between them. This CDR3 spans 12 amino acids. CDR3 sequence (DNA): TGTGCCAGTAGCGTCAACCCCTACGAGCAGTACTTC. Its protein product is CASSVNPYEQYF.